The 2 T cell receptor beta chains in this list originate from one sample, sequenced in a study of T cell responses to AZD1222 COVID-19 vaccine (dated by TCRdb to about 2021). The library came from the immunoSEQ multiplex PCR assay. Imported from immuneACCESS, the table was reduced by TCRdb to in-frame sequences with V and J called. These copies leave out some clones; in studies compared against another copy, an unresolved V gene accounts for under half, and the cause of the remainder is not known. Counted in this sample were approximately 200,000 clones; roughly 94% of them appeared once. The ten biggest clones cover 1.7% of the sample. Sample time point, as interpreted from the label and publication: about 28 days (+/-7) after the second vaccine dose. The meaning of the sample's treatment or condition label: meningococcal conjugate vaccine given as trial control. The sample here was peripheral blood, taken 28 days after the second dose of the MenACWY control vaccine. The receptors shown here come from an adult who received the MenACWY meningococcal vaccine as a control.

The CDR3 DNA is TGTGCCAGCAGCTTAGTTGGCCAGGGGAACTTTGGGGCCAACGTCCTGACTTTC. Translation gives CASSLVGQGNFGANVLTF. J is TRBJ2-6 and V is TRBV7-2, with TRBD1 as a possible D gene (6 bases). The CDR3 sequence is 18 residues long. V lost 1 base to trimming and J lost 3 bases, with 16 bases between them. Looked up from germline, CDR1 is SGHTA and CDR2 is FQGNSA.

The chain joins TRBV5-1 to TRBJ2-1; D is perhaps TRBD1 (5 bases). The CDR3 totals 15 residues. Trimming took 0 bases from V and 1 from J, leaving 8 bases between them. The germline V gene encodes CDR1 SGHRS and CDR2 YFSETQ. The CDR3 coding sequence is TGCGCCAGCAGCTTGGCTACAGGTTCCTACAATGAGCAGTTCTTC. Protein sequence: CASSLATGSYNEQFF. Using reference TRBV5-1 and TRBJ2-1 for the parts outside the CDR3, the full variable domain is KAGVTQTPRYLIKTRGQQVTLSCSPISGHRSVSWYQQTPGQGLQFLFEYFSETQRNKGNFPGRFSGRQFSNSRSEMNVSTLELGDSALYLCASSLATGSYNEQFFGPGTRLTVL.